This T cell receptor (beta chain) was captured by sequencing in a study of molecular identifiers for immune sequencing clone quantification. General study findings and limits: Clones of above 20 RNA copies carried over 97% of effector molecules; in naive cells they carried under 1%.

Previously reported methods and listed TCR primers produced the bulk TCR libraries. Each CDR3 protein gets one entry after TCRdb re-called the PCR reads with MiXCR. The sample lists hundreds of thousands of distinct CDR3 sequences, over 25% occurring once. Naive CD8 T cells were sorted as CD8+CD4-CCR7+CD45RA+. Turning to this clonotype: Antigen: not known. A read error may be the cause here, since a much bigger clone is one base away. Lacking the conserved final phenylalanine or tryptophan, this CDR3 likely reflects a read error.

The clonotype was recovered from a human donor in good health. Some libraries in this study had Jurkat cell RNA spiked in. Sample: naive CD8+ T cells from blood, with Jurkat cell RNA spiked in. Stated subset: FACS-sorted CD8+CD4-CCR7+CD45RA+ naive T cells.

The DNA of the CDR3 is TGCAGTGCTAGAGAGGGGGATCCCTACGAGCAGTACCTC. Translating gives CSAREGDPYEQYL. This chain connects TRBV20-1 to TRBJ2-7, with D possibly called TRBD1 or TRBD2 (5 bases each). CDR3 length: 13 residues. Germline lookup yields CDR1 DFQATT and CDR2 SNEGSKA (reference sequence). The ends were cut back, 0 bases at V and 2 bases at J, with 8 bases in the middle.